The entry below describes one T cell receptor (beta chain). Its cognate antigen is unknown. This sample stems from a study of cytomegalovirus exposure and HLA in healthy donors. Regarding the study as a whole: Most of the TCR beta V segments (in an earlier analysis) were productive either about 87% or about 30% of the time. Cytomegalovirus status, reportedly, was diagnosed with high specificity and sensitivity by the classifier.

Use of 60 Vbeta and 13 Jbeta primers characterized the PCR. The repertoire was sequenced with immunoSEQ multiplex PCR; TCRdb's copy has only in-frame clones and lacks some. The sample contains fewer than 110,000 clones, around two thirds of which appear only once. CDR3 length: 14 amino acids. The germline gives CDR1 SNHLY, CDR2 FYNNEI. The receptor was derived from a woman aged 45-60 years in good health and CMV-seronegative. Source material: PBMCs. The chain joins TRBV2 to TRBJ2-5; D is possibly TRBD1 (6 bases). The J call is doubtful: the DNA matches TRBJ2-7 better. Here the CDR3 DNA reads TGTGCCAGCGTAAAGGACAGTACGACCTACGAGCAGTACTTC. As protein: CASVKDSTTYEQYF.